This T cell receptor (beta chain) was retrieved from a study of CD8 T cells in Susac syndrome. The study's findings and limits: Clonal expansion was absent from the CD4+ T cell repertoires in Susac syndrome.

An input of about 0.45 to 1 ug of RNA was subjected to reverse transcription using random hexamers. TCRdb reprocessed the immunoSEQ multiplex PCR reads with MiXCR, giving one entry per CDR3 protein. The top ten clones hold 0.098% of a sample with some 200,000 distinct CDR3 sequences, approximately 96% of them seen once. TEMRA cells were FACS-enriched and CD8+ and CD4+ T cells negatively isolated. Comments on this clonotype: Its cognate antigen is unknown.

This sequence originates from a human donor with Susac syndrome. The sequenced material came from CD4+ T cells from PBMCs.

CDR3 sequence (DNA): TGTGCCAGCAGGAGCGACAGGTCCCGCAATCAGCCCCAGCATTTT. It specifies CASRSDRSRNQPQHF. The V and J genes are TRBV6-5 and TRBJ1-5; D is perhaps TRBD1 (6 bases). Trimming shortened V by 6 bases and J by 2 bases, and 14 bases separated the two germline ends. The germline V gene has CDR1 MNHEY and CDR2 SVGAGI. This CDR3 is 15 amino acids long.